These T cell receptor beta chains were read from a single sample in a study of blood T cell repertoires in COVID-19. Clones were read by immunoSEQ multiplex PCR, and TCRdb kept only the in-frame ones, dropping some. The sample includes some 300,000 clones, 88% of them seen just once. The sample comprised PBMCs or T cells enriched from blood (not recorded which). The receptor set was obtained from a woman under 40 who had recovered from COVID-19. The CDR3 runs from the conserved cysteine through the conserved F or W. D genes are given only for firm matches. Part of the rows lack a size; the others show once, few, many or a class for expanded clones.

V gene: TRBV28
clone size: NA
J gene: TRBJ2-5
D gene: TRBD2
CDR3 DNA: TGTGCCAGCTATGGCCGGGCTAGCGGCCAAGAGACCCAGTACTTC
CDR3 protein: CASYGRASGQETQYF

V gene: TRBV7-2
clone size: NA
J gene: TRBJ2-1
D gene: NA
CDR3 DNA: TGTGCCAGCAGCCTAGACAGGAACTCCTACAATGAGCAGTTCTTC
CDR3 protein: CASSLDRNSYNEQFF

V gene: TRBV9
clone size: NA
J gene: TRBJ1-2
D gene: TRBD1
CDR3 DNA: TGTGCCAGCAGCGTAGATCCGGGTGGACAGGGGGCCAACTATGGCTACACCTTC
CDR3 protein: CASSVDPGGQGANYGYTF

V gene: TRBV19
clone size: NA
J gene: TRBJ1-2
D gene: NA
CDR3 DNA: TGTGCCAGTAGTATACAAGGGGAGGGCCCGTCGGTTACCTTC
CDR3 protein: CASSIQGEGPSVTF

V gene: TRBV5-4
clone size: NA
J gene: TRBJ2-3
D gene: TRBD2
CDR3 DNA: TGTGCCAGCAGCTTGTCTAGCCTAGCGGGATTTTGGGGAACGGCAGATACGCAGTATTTT
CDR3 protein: CASSLSSLAGFWGTADTQYF

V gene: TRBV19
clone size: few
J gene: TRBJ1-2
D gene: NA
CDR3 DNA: TGTGCCGGTTGGCAGCCCCCGGGTCCCAACTATGGCTACACCTTC
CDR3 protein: CAGWQPPGPNYGYTF

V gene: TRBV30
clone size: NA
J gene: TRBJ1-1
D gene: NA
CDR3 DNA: TGTGCCTGGAAAGGGGGGGCACAGGGGAACACTGAAGCTTTCTTT
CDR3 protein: CAWKGGAQGNTEAFF

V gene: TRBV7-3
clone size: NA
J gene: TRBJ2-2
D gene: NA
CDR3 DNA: TGTGCCAGCGGGCGGAACACCGGGGAGCTGTTTTTT
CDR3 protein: CASGRNTGELFF

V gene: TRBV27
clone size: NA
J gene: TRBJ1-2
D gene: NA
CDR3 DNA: TGTGCCAGCAGTGCACACCTCCGGCGGGACGGGAAATATGGCTACACCTTC
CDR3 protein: CASSAHLRRDGKYGYTF

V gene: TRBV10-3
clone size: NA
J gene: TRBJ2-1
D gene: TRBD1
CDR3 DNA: TGTGCCATCAGTGAAAGTAGGGACAGACGTGACGAGCAGTTCTTC
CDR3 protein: CAISESRDRRDEQFF

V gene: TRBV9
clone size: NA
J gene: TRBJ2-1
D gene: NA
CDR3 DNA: TGTGCCAGCAGCGTAGGTCAGGGAACGGGAGCGACTAATGAGCAGTTCTTC
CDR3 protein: CASSVGQGTGATNEQFF

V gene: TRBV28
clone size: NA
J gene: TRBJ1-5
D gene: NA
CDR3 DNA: TGTGCCAGCAGTCACCCAGGGCCCCAGCATTTT
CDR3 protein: CASSHPGPQHF

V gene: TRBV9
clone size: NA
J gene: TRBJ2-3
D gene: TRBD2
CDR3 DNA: TGTGCCAGCAGCGTAGTTCCCCAGGCTAGCGGGGGGGCCTCAGATACGCAGTATTTT
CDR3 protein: CASSVVPQASGGASDTQYF

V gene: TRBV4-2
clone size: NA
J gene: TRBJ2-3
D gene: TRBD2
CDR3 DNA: TGTGCCAGCAGCCAAGAATCCAGCGGGATGAGAACAGATACGCAGTATTTT
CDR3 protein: CASSQESSGMRTDTQYF

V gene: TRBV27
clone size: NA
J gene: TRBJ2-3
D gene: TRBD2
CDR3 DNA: TGTGCCAGCAGTTTCGGGGTAGCGGGGGGCACAGATACGCAGTATTTT
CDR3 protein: CASSFGVAGGTDTQYF

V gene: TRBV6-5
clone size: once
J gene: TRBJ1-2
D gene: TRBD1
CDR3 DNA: TGTGCCAGCAGTTTTGGGGACAGGGCTTATGGCTACACCTTC
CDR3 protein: CASSFGDRAYGYTF

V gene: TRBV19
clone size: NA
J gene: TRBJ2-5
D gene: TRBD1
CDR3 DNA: TGTGCCAGTAGTATGGACAGGGAAGAGACCCAGTACTTC
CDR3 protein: CASSMDREETQYF

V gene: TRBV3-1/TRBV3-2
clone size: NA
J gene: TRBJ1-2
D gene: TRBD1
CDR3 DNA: TGTGCCAGCAGCCAAGAATCCGGACAGGGGACGGGCTATGGCTACACCTTC
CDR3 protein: CASSQESGQGTGYGYTF

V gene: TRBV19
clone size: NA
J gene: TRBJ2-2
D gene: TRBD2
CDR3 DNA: TGTGCCAGTACTAGGGCTAGCGGGAGTACCGGGGAGCTGTTTTTT
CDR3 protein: CASTRASGSTGELFF

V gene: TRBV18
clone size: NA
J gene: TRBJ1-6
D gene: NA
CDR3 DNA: TGTGCCAGCTCACCCGACAGGACTTATTCACCCCTCCACTTT
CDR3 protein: CASSPDRTYSPLHF

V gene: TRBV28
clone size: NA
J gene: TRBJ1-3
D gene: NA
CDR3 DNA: TGTGCCAGCAGTGAGGAAACTGGAAACACCATATATTTT
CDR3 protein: CASSEETGNTIYF

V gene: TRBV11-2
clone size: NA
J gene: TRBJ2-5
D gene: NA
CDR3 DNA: TGTGCCAGCACCCCGAAAACTAGAGAAGAGACCCAGTACTTC
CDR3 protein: CASTPKTREETQYF

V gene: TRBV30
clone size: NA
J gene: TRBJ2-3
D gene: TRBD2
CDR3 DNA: TGTGCCTGGATTAACCTGGGACTAGCGGGCCGCATCGTAAGCACAGATACGCAGTATTTT
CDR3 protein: CAWINLGLAGRIVSTDTQYF

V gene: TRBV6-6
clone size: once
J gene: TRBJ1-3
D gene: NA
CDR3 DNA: TGTGCCACCTCGGGGGGCCACTCTGGAAACACCATATATTTT
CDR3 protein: CATSGGHSGNTIYF